This T cell receptor beta chain was sequenced in a study of CD8 T cells in ankylosing spondylitis. Between the trimmed V and J ends, which lost 5 bases and 5 bases, there was a span of 13 bases. Germline V gene data show CDR1 as LNHDA and CDR2 as SQIVND (reference sequence). CDR3 length equals 14 residues. Study-level points and caveats: Characteristic, it appeared, of ankylosing spondylitis blood was a TCR beta motif of fewer than 10 highly homologous variants. Matched ankylosing spondylitis synovial fluid reportedly showed significant enrichment of disease-linked clones. Prior work had noted some motif variants in reactive arthritis blood and synovial fluid.

This clonotype came up a few times. Its target is not known. Quantitative molecular-barcoded 5'-RACE generated the TCR beta libraries. In TCRdb, the 5' RACE reads were re-called with MiXCR into one record per CDR3 protein. The sample lists 650,000 to 800,000 distinct CDR3 sequences, 19% occurring once. The sequencing sample was made of blood, either unsorted or a sorted T cell fraction (not recorded which). The chain joins TRBV19 to TRBJ1-5; a weak D match, TRBD1 (5 bases). The TCR comes from a male donor with ankylosing spondylitis. The CDR3 nucleotides read TGTGCCAGTAGTCCCAGACAGAGCCATCAGCCCCAGCATTTT. Its protein is CASSPRQSHQPQHF.